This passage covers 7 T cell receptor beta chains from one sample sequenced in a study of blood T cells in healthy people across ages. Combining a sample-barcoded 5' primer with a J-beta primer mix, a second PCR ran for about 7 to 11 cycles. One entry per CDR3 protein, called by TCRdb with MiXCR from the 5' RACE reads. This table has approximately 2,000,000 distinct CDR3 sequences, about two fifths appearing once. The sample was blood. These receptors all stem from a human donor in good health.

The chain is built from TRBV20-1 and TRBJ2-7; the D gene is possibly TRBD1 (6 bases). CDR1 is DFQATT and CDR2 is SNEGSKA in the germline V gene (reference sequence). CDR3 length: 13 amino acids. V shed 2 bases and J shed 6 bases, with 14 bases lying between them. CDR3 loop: CSARRQGYGEQYF. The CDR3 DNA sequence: TGCAGTGCTAGACGGCAGGGGTACGGCGAGCAGTACTTC.

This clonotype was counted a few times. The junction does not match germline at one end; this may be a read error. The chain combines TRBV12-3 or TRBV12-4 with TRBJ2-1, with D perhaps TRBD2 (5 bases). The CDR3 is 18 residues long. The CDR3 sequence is CASSQIKGRRSSYSEQFF. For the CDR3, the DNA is TGTGCCAGCAGTCAGATAAAAGGACGGAGGAGCTCCTACAGTGAGCAGTTCTTC.

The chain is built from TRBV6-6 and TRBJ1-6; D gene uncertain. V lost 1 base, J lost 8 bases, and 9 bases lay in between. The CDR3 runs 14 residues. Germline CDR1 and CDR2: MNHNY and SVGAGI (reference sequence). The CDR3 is CASSYYPQDSPLHF. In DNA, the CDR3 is TGTGCCAGCAGTTACTACCCTCAGGATTCACCCCTCCACTTT.

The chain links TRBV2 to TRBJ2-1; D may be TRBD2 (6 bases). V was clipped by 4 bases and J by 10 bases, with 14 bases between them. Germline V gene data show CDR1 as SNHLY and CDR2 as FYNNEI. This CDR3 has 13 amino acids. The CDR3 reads CASSVLEGGEQFF. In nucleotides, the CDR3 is TGTGCCAGCAGTGTGTTGGAAGGAGGGGAGCAGTTCTTC.

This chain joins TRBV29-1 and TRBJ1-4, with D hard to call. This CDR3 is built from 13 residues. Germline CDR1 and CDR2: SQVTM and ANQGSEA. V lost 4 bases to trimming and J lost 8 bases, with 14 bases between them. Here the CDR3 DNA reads TGCAGCGTTGTATGGCAGGACGGCGAAAAACTGTTTTTT. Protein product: CSVVWQDGEKLFF.

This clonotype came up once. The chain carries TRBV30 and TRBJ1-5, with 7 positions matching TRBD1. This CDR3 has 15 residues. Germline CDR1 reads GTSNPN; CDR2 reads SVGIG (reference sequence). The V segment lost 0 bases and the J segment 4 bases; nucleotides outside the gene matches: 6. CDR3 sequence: CAWSVRGGLNQPQHF. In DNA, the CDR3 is TGTGCCTGGAGTGTCAGGGGGGGTCTAAATCAGCCCCAGCATTTT. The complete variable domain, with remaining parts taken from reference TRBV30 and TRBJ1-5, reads SQTIHQWPATLVQPVGSPLSLECTVEGTSNPNLYWYRQAAGRGLQLLFYSVGIGQISSEVPQNLSASRPQDRQFILSSKKLLLSDSGFYLCAWSVRGGLNQPQHFGDGTRLSIL.

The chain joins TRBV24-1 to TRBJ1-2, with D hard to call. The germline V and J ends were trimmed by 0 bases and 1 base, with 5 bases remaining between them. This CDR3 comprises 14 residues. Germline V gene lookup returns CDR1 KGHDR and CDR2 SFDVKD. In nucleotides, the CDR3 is TGTGCCACCAGTGATTTGACAAATAACTATGGCTACACCTTC. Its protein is CATSDLTNNYGYTF.